Listed below are T cell receptor beta chains from one sample, sequenced in a study of Graves' ophthalmopathy and Graves' hyperthyroidism. TCRdb reanalysed the multiplex PCR reads using MiXCR and keeps one entry per CDR3 protein. The data contain 650,000 to 800,000 distinct CDR3 sequences, just over 40% of them singletons. The sample was peripheral blood. The origin of the receptors is an adult man with Graves' ophthalmopathy. CDR3s include the opening cysteine and the closing phenylalanine or tryptophan. A D gene is named only where the DNA matches it firmly. Clone size is not always given. Where it is, it says once, few, many or a class for expanded clones.

TRBJ2-7	TRBV20-1	NA	NA	TGCAGTGCTAGTGTCCAGGCCTCCTTAGAGCAGTACTTC	CSASVQASLEQYF
TRBJ2-5	TRBV7-2	once	NA	TGTGCCAGCAGCCCCATGGGGGAAGGAGGAGAGACCCAGTACTTC	CASSPMGEGGETQYF
TRBJ1-1	TRBV29-1	NA	NA	TGCAGCGTTGCAGCTGGAGGGGGTACTGAAGCTTTCTTT	CSVAAGGGTEAFF
TRBJ2-1	TRBV5-1	NA	TRBD2	TGCGCCAGCAGCAGCGGGGGGCAGCTCAAGGAGCAGTTCTTC	CASSSGGQLKEQFF
TRBJ2-7	TRBV7-2	few	TRBD1	TGTGCCAGCAGGCGGGACAGGAGATCCTACGAGCAGTACTTC	CASRRDRRSYEQYF
TRBJ1-2	TRBV7-2	many	NA	TGTGCCAGCAGCTTACATGCTAACTATGGCTACACCTTC	CASSLHANYGYTF
TRBJ2-7	TRBV5-6	NA	NA	TGTGCCAGCAGCTTGATGGACGAGCAGTACTTC	CASSLMDEQYF
TRBJ1-2	TRBV7-2	once	NA	TGTGCCAGCAGCTTAGACATTTATAACTATGGCTACACCTTC	CASSLDIYNYGYTF
TRBJ1-2	TRBV25-1	many	TRBD1	TGTGCCAGCAGTGAGACAGGGGCTAACTATGGCTACACCTTC	CASSETGANYGYTF
TRBJ1-5	TRBV2	NA	NA	TGTGCCAGCAGTGAAGGGAGAGGGAATCAGCCCCAGCATTTT	CASSEGRGNQPQHF
TRBJ1-3	TRBV9	NA	TRBD1	TGTGCCAGCGGCGTAGGGACAGGGGAGTCCCGTCTTGGAAACACCATATATTTT	CASGVGTGESRLGNTIYF
TRBJ2-5	TRBV5-1	many	TRBD2	TGCGCCAGCAGCTTGACTAGCGGGGCTCAAGAGACCCAGTACTTC	CASSLTSGAQETQYF
TRBJ2-6	TRBV4-2	many	TRBD1	TGTGCCAGCAGCCCTAGACAGGGAACCCCGTCTGGGGCCAACGTCCTGACTTTC	CASSPRQGTPSGANVLTF
TRBJ2-5	TRBV20-1	many	TRBD1	TGCAGTGCTCGTAAGACAGGGTCCCAAGAGACCCAGTACTTC	CSARKTGSQETQYF
TRBJ1-2	TRBV10-3	few	TRBD1	TGTGCCAGCAGAACAGGGGGAAGCGGCTACACCTTC	CASRTGGSGYTF
TRBJ1-6	TRBV24-1	NA	TRBD1	TGTGCCAGCAGTGCCGGGACAGATAATTCACCCCTCCACTTT	CASSAGTDNSPLHF
TRBJ1-5	TRBV6-1	few	NA	TGTGCCAGCAGTGAAAGGCAGAAGCCCCAGCATTTT	CASSERQKPQHF
TRBJ2-5	TRBV4-1	NA	NA	TGCGCCAGCAGCCAAGTGGTGTGGGAGACCCAGTACTTC	CASSQVVWETQYF
TRBJ1-2	TRBV10-3	many	NA	TGTGCCATCAGTCCCACACAGGCCTATGGCTACACCTTC	CAISPTQAYGYTF
TRBJ1-2	TRBV9	NA	NA	TGTGCCAGCAGCAGTATAAGGGACGGCTACACCTTC	CASSSIRDGYTF
TRBJ2-7	TRBV7-9	NA	TRBD2	TGTGCCAGCAGCTTGACTAGCGGGAGGGCCCATGAGCAGTACTTC	CASSLTSGRAHEQYF
TRBJ1-6	TRBV10-2	NA	TRBD1	TGCGCCAGCAGTGAGTCAAGACAGGGCGACTCACCCCTCCACTTT	CASSESRQGDSPLHF
TRBJ1-4	TRBV6-5	NA	NA	TGTGCCAGCAGTTATAACAACCTAAATGGAAAACTGTTTTTT	CASSYNNLNGKLFF
TRBJ1-5	TRBV4-1	NA	TRBD1	TGCGCCAGCAGCCAAGTAGACAGGGTCTATCAGCCCCAGCATTTT	CASSQVDRVYQPQHF
TRBJ1-2	TRBV10-3	NA	NA	TGTGCCTCTAAAGCGGGGGATGATGGCTACACCTTC	CASKAGDDGYTF
TRBJ2-7	TRBV29-1	NA	NA	TGCAGCGCCCGACAGGCTGCCTACGAGCAGTACTTC	CSARQAAYEQYF
TRBJ1-2	TRBV4-2	few	NA	TGTGCCAGCAGCCAAGTCGAGGGGTGGAAATACTTC	CASSQVEGWKYF